Each of the 4 T cell receptor beta chains below was sequenced from the same sample in a study of T cell responses to AZD1222 COVID-19 vaccine. The table came from immunoSEQ multiplex PCR; TCRdb's copy has only in-frame clones and leaves some out. This table has some 47,000 clones, 75% to 85% appearing once. Here the sequenced sample was peripheral blood, taken on day 0 of AZD1222 vaccination. The receptors originated from an adult in good health.

This chain joins TRBV20-1 and TRBJ2-7, with D perhaps matching TRBD2 (7 bases). From germline, CDR1 is DFQATT and CDR2 SNEGSKA (reference sequence). V gave up 3 bases and J gave up 5 bases, with 14 bases separating them. This CDR3 is built from 13 residues. Written as DNA, the CDR3 is TGCAGTGCTAGTCGGGGGGCCGTCAACGAGCAGTACTTC. It specifies CSASRGAVNEQYF.

The chain joins TRBV6-5 to TRBJ2-7; possible D gene TRBD2, 6 bases. Per germline, CDR1 MNHEY and CDR2 SVGAGI. The germline V and J ends were trimmed by 0 bases and 3 bases, with 9 bases remaining between them. CDR3 length equals 14 residues. The CDR3 coding sequence is TGTGCCAGCAGTTACTCGAACGGGGGCTACGAGCAGTACTTC. Translated: CASSYSNGGYEQYF.

The genes are TRBV6-2 or TRBV6-3 and TRBJ2-5; TRBD2 matches at 14 bases. CDR1 is MNHEY and CDR2 is SVGEGT in the germline V gene. The CDR3 spans 18 residues. V shed 6 bases and J 2 bases; nucleotides not matched to a gene: 11. The CDR3 bases are TGTGCCAGCAGCCTACCTCGGACTAGCGGGGGGCGGCAAGAGACCCAGTACTTC. Translating gives CASSLPRTSGGRQETQYF.

The V call is TRBV9, the J call TRBJ1-2; TRBD1 aligns across 7 bases. In germline, CDR1 is SGDLS, CDR2 YYNGEE. The CDR3 totals 15 residues. The ends lost 4 bases at V and 4 bases at J; junction bases unmatched: 10. CDR3 sequence reads: CASSTGTASSYGYTF. The CDR3 region has the DNA TGTGCCAGCAGCACAGGGACAGCTTCCTCCTATGGCTACACCTTC.